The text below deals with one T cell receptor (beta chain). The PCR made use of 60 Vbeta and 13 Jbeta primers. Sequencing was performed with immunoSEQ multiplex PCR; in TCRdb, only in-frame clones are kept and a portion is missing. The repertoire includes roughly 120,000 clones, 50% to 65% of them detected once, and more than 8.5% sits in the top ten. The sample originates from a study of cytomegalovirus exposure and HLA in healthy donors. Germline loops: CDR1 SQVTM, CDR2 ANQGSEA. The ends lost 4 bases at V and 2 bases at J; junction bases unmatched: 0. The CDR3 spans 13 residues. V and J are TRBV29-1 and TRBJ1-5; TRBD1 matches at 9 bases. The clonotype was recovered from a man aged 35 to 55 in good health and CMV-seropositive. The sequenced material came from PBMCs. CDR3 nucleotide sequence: TGCAGCGTTGGGGACAGGGGCAATCAGCCCCAGCATTTT. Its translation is CSVGDRGNQPQHF.